This entry features one T cell receptor (beta chain) sequence. The sample is drawn from a study of blood T cells in healthy people across ages. Alongside a J-beta primer mix, a sample-barcoded 5' primer served in a second PCR lasting roughly 6 to 11 cycles. TCRdb recomputed calls from the 5' RACE reads with MiXCR, one row per CDR3 protein. The sample records approximately 1.5 million distinct CDR3 sequences, roughly 32% being singletons. Sequenced sample: blood. This sequence was found in a woman in her twenties or thirties in good health.

This CDR3 reads CASSQAGWGGYTF. The CDR3 coding sequence is TGTGCCAGCAGCCAAGCAGGGTGGGGTGGCTACACCTTC. The J gene is TRBJ1-2, the V gene TRBV14; D possibly corresponds to TRBD1 (5 bases). The CDR3 contains 13 residues. Per the germline V gene, CDR1 is SGHDN and CDR2 is FVKESK. Trimming took off 1 base at V and 7 bases at J, with 10 bases between the two ends.